This T cell receptor (beta chain) was profiled in a study of T-cell reconstitution after alpha-beta-depleted transplantation in children. Using unique molecular identifiers, the investigators prepared the TCRbeta library. TCRdb re-called the PCR reads through MiXCR, storing one row per CDR3 protein. The table records some 550,000 distinct CDR3 sequences, 23% of them present only once. General study results and limits: It was newly produced T cells that mostly accounted for T-cell counts and diversity one year after transplant.

Trimming stripped 5 bases from V and 7 bases from J, with 9 bases between. This CDR3 is built from 12 residues. This clonotype has a handful of counts. Its target is not known. Here the sequenced sample was PBMCs, mostly from graft donor cells, taken 360 days after TCRalphabeta/CD19-depleted stem cell transplant. The source is a boy under two years old who had a stem cell transplant for acute myeloid leukemia, so the T cells may come from the graft donor. The chain is built from TRBV12-3 or TRBV12-4 and TRBJ2-1, with D unclear. As DNA, the CDR3 is TGTGCCAGCAGTCTCACCTTTAATGAGCAGTTCTTC. Translated: CASSLTFNEQFF.